The present T cell receptor (beta chain) was sequenced within a study of regulatory T cells in long-lasting Graves disease. Both iRepertoire HTBI primers and Arm-PCR of CDR3 regions were used to build the TCR beta libraries. As processed by the authors: About 60 TRBV and around 15 TRBJ segments were identified across samples. TCRdb reprocessed the multiplex PCR reads with MiXCR, giving one entry per CDR3 protein. Clone size and V and J calls follow TCRdb, not the original study. The sample consists of 430,000 or so distinct CDR3 sequences, roughly a fifth of them appearing once. V lost 2 bases and J 6 bases, leaving 11 bases between the germline ends. The CDR3 totals 12 residues. Germline CDR1 is SQVTM and CDR2 is ANQGSEA. The time point here: persistent/refractory GD, antithyroid drugs over 5 years with positive TRAb. Making the TCR library involved RNA that had been extracted from PBMCs. Roughly 9 milliliters of peripheral blood went into EDTA tubes.

Ten or more counts support this clonotype. The sequencing here drew on peripheral blood mononuclear cells (PBMCs), taken when the disease was refractory, from a patient treated with antithyroid drugs. The source is a female donor with Graves disease. The chain recombines TRBV29-1 with TRBJ2-7, with D hard to call. CDR3 sequence reads: CSVESPLREQYF. As DNA, the CDR3 is TGCAGCGTTGAATCTCCCCTTCGCGAGCAGTACTTC.